The source of this T cell receptor beta chain is a study of human T cells and chemical hapten exposure. Study-level information: Researchers reported sensitizing a 2 cm by 2 cm upper inner arm skin site with 2% DPC.

Study-wide findings and caveats: The study found expanded TCRs formed significantly more large CDR3 similarity clusters than controls.

Time point described: pre-sensitization, week 0. Treatment in this sample: therapeutic diphenylcyclopropenone sensitization with weekly scalp DPC. The total RNA was obtained from whole blood that was not fractionated. Comments on this clonotype: Its target is not known.

As processed by the authors: Per-sample TCR counts ranged from about 20,000 to 700,000, median approximately 98,000. MiXCR was run by TCRdb on the RACE reads, yielding one entry per CDR3 protein. TCRdb, rather than the study authors, made the V and J calls. The data show around 350,000 distinct CDR3 sequences, around 5% seen once. Germline-derived CDR1 and CDR2 are SEHNR and FQNEAQ (reference sequence). The length of the CDR3 is 16 residues. The ends were cut back, 6 bases at V and 1 base at J, with 15 bases in the middle. This chain links TRBV7-9 with TRBJ2-2; no definite D call. The TCR was taken from a woman in her late teens or twenties with alopecia areata. Some clones in this sample may be carry-over from other donors' samples. The sample here was whole blood, taken in connection with sensitization to the hapten diphenylcyclopropenone (DPC). CDR3 sequence reads: CASSTTGGKNTGELFF. The CDR3 bases are TGTGCCAGCAGTACCACCGGTGGAAAGAACACCGGGGAGCTGTTTTTT.